The source of this TCR beta chain is a study of OX40 agonist ivuxolimab in advanced cancers. Assay: immunoSEQ multiplex PCR; the TCRdb copy retains only in-frame clones and omits some. Here the sample spans more than 50,000 clones, approximately 80% being singletons. Source: CD4+ or CD8+ T cells sorted from blood, taken in a trial of the OX40 agonist ivuxolimab. This clonotype was obtained from an adult with an advanced solid tumor such as melanoma, head and neck, liver or kidney cancer.

DNA of the CDR3: TGTGCCAGCAGTTACTCATCAGGGTCTGGGTCACCCCTCCACTTT. It encodes CASSYSSGSGSPLHF. V usage is TRBV6-5 and J usage is TRBJ1-6, with TRBD1 as a possible D gene (5 bases). CDR3 length: 15 amino acids. Germline CDR1 and CDR2: MNHEY and SVGAGI. V was cut by 0 bases and J by 10 bases, with 13 bases left in between.